This T cell receptor (beta chain) was identified during a study of T-cell memory formation after mild COVID-19. Study context: For the most part, TCR clusters were specific to one donor. Study-level results: Second-wave clones that peaked on day 37 lacked confirmed SARS-CoV-2 specificity.

V was shortened by 6 bases and J by 7 bases, with 15 bases between the two germline ends. The CDR3 has 13 amino acids. Germline V lookup: CDR1 MNHNY, CDR2 SVGAGI (reference sequence). With regard to this clonotype: Its antigen is currently unknown.

TCRdb re-derived calls from the 5' RACE reads in MiXCR, one entry per CDR3 protein. The repertoire holds 300,000 or so distinct CDR3 sequences, with about a sixth as singletons. The chain links TRBV6-6 to TRBJ1-2; D remains unclear. The sequenced sample consisted of PBMCs or a T cell subset sorted from them (not recorded which). This TCR came from a young man who had mild COVID-19 (a few samples of this study predate the infection). Cell type and time point are not known. The CDR3 DNA follows: TGTGCCAGCAGGTTACACGGCGAGGGTGGCTACACCTTC. Translated, it gives CASRLHGEGGYTF.